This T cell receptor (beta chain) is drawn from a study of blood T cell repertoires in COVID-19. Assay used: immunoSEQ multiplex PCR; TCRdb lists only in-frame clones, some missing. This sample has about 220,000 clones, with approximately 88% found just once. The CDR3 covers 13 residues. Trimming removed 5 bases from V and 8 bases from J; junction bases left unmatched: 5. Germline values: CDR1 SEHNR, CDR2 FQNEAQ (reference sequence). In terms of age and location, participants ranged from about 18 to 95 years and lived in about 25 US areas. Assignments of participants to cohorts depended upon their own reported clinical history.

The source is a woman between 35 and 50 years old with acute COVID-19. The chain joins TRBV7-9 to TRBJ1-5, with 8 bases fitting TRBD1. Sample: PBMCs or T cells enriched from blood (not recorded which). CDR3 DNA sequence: TGTGCCAGCAGCACACTACAGGGGGAGCCCCAGCATTTT. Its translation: CASSTLQGEPQHF. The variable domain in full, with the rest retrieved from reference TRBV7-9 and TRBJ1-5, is DTGVSQNPRHKITKRGQNVTFRCDPISEHNRLYWYRQTLGQGPEFLTYFQNEAQLEKSRLLSDRFSAERPKGSFSTLEIQRTEQGDSAMYLCASSTLQGEPQHFGDGTRLSIL.